This T cell receptor (beta chain) was captured in a study of CD8 T cells in ankylosing spondylitis. Broader study findings: Ankylosing spondylitis blood seemed to carry a telltale TCR beta motif made of several highly homologous variants. Reactive arthritis synovial fluid and blood were previously reported to contain some motif variants.

Germline assignment: CDR1 MNHNY and CDR2 SVGAGI (reference sequence). Trimming left V 7 bases short and J 1 base short, with 8 bases between. The CDR3 consists of 13 residues. The TCR beta libraries were generated through quantitative 5'-RACE incorporating molecular barcodes. One entry per CDR3 protein, called by TCRdb with MiXCR from the 5' RACE reads. The sample consists of roughly 220,000 distinct CDR3 sequences, roughly a tenth of them appearing once. With respect to this clonotype: Its antigen is undetermined.

Sequencing was done on a sample of blood, either unsorted or a sorted T cell fraction (not recorded which). This TCR was sampled from a male donor with ankylosing spondylitis or in good health (not recorded which). The gene calls are TRBV6-6 and TRBJ2-1; D remains ambiguous. The CDR3 is CASTAGSYNEQFF. The CDR3 region has the DNA TGTGCCAGCACGGCAGGTTCCTACAATGAGCAGTTCTTC.